The present T cell receptor beta chain was sequenced within a study of T cell clusters in autoimmune cytopenias. In terms of frequency, this clonotype is medium-sized. The germline V gene encodes CDR1 GTSNPN and CDR2 SVGIG (reference sequence). CDR3 length equals 15 residues. One tube held mixed TRB-A and TRB-B primer pools for touch-down PCR. TCRdb re-called the multiplex PCR reads and gives one entry per CDR3 protein, without DNA. The sample is made up of a few thousand distinct CDR3 sequences, and the top ten hold about 19% of it. Each sample's input was roughly 270 ng genomic DNA, 38,000 or so genome equivalents.

Material for sequencing was peripheral blood. This chain connects TRBV30 to TRBJ2-3; checking the TCRdb D call of TRBD2 is not possible without DNA. The TCR comes from a human donor with an autoimmune cytopenia, with autoimmune hepatitis or in good health (not recorded which). The CDR3: CAWSVRRGGGDTQYF.